What follows are 27 T cell receptor beta chains derived from one specimen sequenced in a study of T cell changes during pregnancy in multiple sclerosis. TCRdb's table, derived via immunoSEQ multiplex PCR, lists solely in-frame clones and lacks some. This table holds approximately 30,000 clones, around nine tenths found once. The sample in question was CD4+ T cells from peripheral blood mononuclear cells, obtained in the first trimester of pregnancy. These receptors were obtained from a female donor in good health, enrolled as a control in a pregnancy study.

As for this clone: The junction shows a germline mismatch at one end, possibly a read error. The chain joins TRBV7-7 to TRBJ2-5, with 13 bases matching TRBD2. The CDR3 consists of 14 residues. The germline V gene encodes CDR1 SSHAT and CDR2 FNYEAQ (reference sequence). The CDR3 loop is CASSRTSGSGTQYF. The CDR3 coding sequence is TGTGCTAGCAGCCGGACTAGCGGGAGTGGGACCCAGTACTTC.

This chain links TRBV28 with TRBJ2-3; D is possibly TRBD1 (6 bases). V was trimmed by 5 bases and J by 1 base, leaving 10 bases between them. The CDR3 length is 14 residues. Per germline, CDR1 MDHEN and CDR2 SYDVKM. CDR3 sequence reads: CASSQGIRTDTQYF. In nucleotides, the CDR3 is TGTGCCAGCAGTCAGGGGATACGCACAGATACGCAGTATTTT.

By frequency in the sample, this clone is medium-sized. The rearrangement uses TRBV6-1 and TRBJ2-7, with 8 bases aligning to TRBD1. This CDR3 spans 12 amino acids. The V gene's germline CDR1 is MNHNS and CDR2 SASEGT. The ends lost 11 bases at V and 4 bases at J; junction bases unmatched: 7. The CDR3 reads CAGGQEIYEQYF. The CDR3 nucleotides read TGTGCCGGGGGACAGGAGATATACGAGCAGTACTTC.

V is TRBV11-1 and J is TRBJ2-1; 7 nucleotides line up with TRBD2. Germline assignment: CDR1 SGHAT and CDR2 FQDESV (reference sequence). The CDR3 consists of 15 residues. The V segment lost 3 bases and the J segment 9 bases; nucleotides outside the gene matches: 11. The CDR3 loop reads CASSFRGRADGEQFF. DNA for the CDR3: TGTGCCAGCAGCTTTCGGGGGAGGGCCGATGGTGAGCAGTTCTTC.

The CDR3 here is CASSQRTATNEKLFF. CDR3 coding DNA: TGTGCCAGCAGCCAAAGGACAGCAACTAATGAAAAACTGTTTTTT. The rearrangement links TRBV6-6 to TRBJ1-4; D is possibly TRBD1 (6 bases). V was trimmed by 6 bases and J by 0 bases, leaving 11 bases between them. Germline V CDR1 and CDR2: MNHNY, SVGAGI (reference sequence). This CDR3 is built from 15 residues.

This chain joins TRBV9 and TRBJ2-1; D might be TRBD2 (7 bases). The germline V and J ends were trimmed by 3 bases and 9 bases, with 22 bases remaining between them. The CDR3 has 16 residues. CDR1 SGDLS and CDR2 YYNGEE come from the germline V gene. CDR3 in DNA: TGTGCCAGCAGCGAGGGGGGGGCGCTTGGCGTAGGTGAGCAGTTCTTC. Translated: CASSEGGALGVGEQFF.

This clone was picked up one time. Here the CDR3 DNA reads TGTGCCAGCAGCTTAGGCGGACTCACAGATACGCAGTATTTT. It specifies CASSLGGLTDTQYF. This chain connects TRBV11-3 to TRBJ2-3; weak D call: TRBD2 (5 bases). Germline V gene data show CDR1 as SGHNT and CDR2 as YENEEA. The CDR3 runs to 14 residues. Trimming pared 1 base from V and 2 bases from J, leaving 7 bases between.

The chain uses TRBV29-1 and TRBJ2-4; perhaps TRBD1 as D (6 bases). CDR3 length equals 13 residues. Trimming removed 7 bases at V and 6 bases at J, with 16 bases between. CDR1 is SQVTM and CDR2 is ANQGSEA in the germline V gene. In nucleotides, the CDR3 is TGCAGCGGAACACAGGGTGGGGGAAACATTCAGTACTTC. It codes for CSGTQGGGNIQYF.

This clone is a singleton in its sample. This chain connects TRBV7-2 to TRBJ1-1; D possibly corresponds to TRBD1 (6 bases). CDR1 and CDR2 (germline): SGHTA, FQGNSA. The CDR3 is 15 amino acids. Trimming left V 5 bases short and J 7 bases short, with 20 bases between. The CDR3, as DNA: TGTGCCAGCAGCACCCACCCCGACAGGCGTCATGAAGCTTTCTTT. Translated, it gives CASSTHPDRRHEAFF.

The chain is built from TRBV9 and TRBJ2-5, with TRBD2 matching over 13 bases. V shed 0 bases and J 2 bases; nucleotides not matched to a gene: 4. From germline, CDR1 is SGDLS and CDR2 YYNGEE. The length of the CDR3 is 17 residues. The CDR3 reads CASSVAWGLAGQETQYF. The CDR3 nucleotides are TGTGCCAGCAGCGTAGCTTGGGGACTAGCGGGACAAGAGACCCAGTACTTC.

The CDR3: CASSLGAGADTQYF. The CDR3 DNA follows: TGTGCCAGCAGCTTAGGGGCGGGAGCGGATACGCAGTATTTT. The chain combines TRBV7-2 with TRBJ2-3, with TRBD2 identical over 7 bases. CDR1 is SGHTA, CDR2 FQGNSA, per germline. V shed 1 base, J shed 6 bases, and the junction held 4 bases outside the gene matches. The CDR3 has 14 residues.

This chain connects TRBV5-1 to TRBJ2-1; D is perhaps TRBD1 (5 bases). Trimming shortened V by 4 bases and J by 6 bases, and 14 bases separated the two germline ends. Germline values: CDR1 SGHRS, CDR2 YFSETQ. The CDR3 runs to 14 residues. The CDR3 loop is CASSAQNQGNEQFF. The CDR3, as DNA: TGCGCCAGCAGCGCACAGAATCAGGGCAATGAGCAGTTCTTC.

The CDR3 protein is CASSPPGLADRSYEQYF. The CDR3 DNA sequence: TGTGCCAGCAGCCCCCCGGGACTAGCGGACCGTTCCTACGAGCAGTACTTC. The V and J genes are TRBV5-4 and TRBJ2-7, with 11 nucleotides matching TRBD2. With 4 bases clipped from V and 1 base from J, the junction kept 10 bases outside the gene matches. The CDR3 spans 17 residues. CDR1 SGHNT and CDR2 YYREEE come from the germline V gene (reference sequence).

The chain's CDR3 is CASSLTGQEPYEQYF. The CDR3 nucleotides are TGCGCCAGCAGTCTCACGGGACAGGAACCCTACGAGCAGTACTTC. The chain couples TRBV5-1 to TRBJ2-7; TRBD1 matches at 8 bases. The germline CDR1 and CDR2 sequences are SGHRS and YFSETQ. This CDR3 has 15 residues. Trimming at V came to 5 bases and at J to 2 bases, leaving 9 bases not matched to a gene.

The table lists this clone with a few counts. The chain combines TRBV15 with TRBJ2-3; 9 bases match TRBD2. The germline V gene has CDR1 LNHNV and CDR2 YYDKDF (reference sequence). V lost 2 bases to trimming and J lost 6 bases; unmatched junction nucleotides: 9. The CDR3 totals 16 residues. The CDR3 nucleotides read TGTGCCACCAGCAGAAAATTGATGAGCGGGGGGGATACGCAGTATTTT. Translating gives CATSRKLMSGGDTQYF.

V usage is TRBV7-3 and J usage is TRBJ1-5; a possible D gene is TRBD1 (6 bases). The CDR3 covers 11 residues. The V end was cut by 3 bases, the J end by 10 bases, with 7 bases between. Germline V gene lookup returns CDR1 SGHTA and CDR2 FQGTGA. DNA of the CDR3: TGTGCCAGCAGCTTGGACAGCCCCCAGCATTTT. Its protein is CASSLDSPQHF.

The CDR3 loop is CASSLTGELFF. The CDR3 region has the DNA TGTGCCAGCAGCCTCACCGGGGAGCTGTTTTTT. The chain has TRBV6-1 and TRBJ2-2; D not resolved. The CDR3 is 11 amino acids. Per the germline V gene, CDR1 is MNHNS and CDR2 is SASEGT. V dropped 6 bases and J dropped 4 bases, with 3 bases sitting between them.

The V and J genes are TRBV28 and TRBJ2-7; the match to TRBD2 covers 9 bases. In germline, CDR1 is MDHEN, CDR2 SYDVKM. V shed 3 bases and J 5 bases; nucleotides not matched to a gene: 8. The length of the CDR3 is 15 residues. The CDR3 protein is CASSLTSGPPDEQYF. The CDR3 nucleotides are TGTGCCAGCAGTTTGACTAGCGGTCCTCCGGACGAGCAGTACTTC.

Remarks on this clone: Its ends do not fully match the called genes, so a read error is possible. The chain carries TRBV9 and TRBJ2-1; D uncertain. The CDR3 runs 14 residues. Germline CDR1 and CDR2: SGDLS and YYNGEE. CDR3 loop: CAGSVGPFGNEQFF. The CDR3 coding sequence is TGTGCCGGCAGCGTAGGTCCTTTCGGCAATGAGCAGTTCTTC.

This clone has more than one count but fewer than ten. The chain is built from TRBV10-3 and TRBJ1-1, with D perhaps TRBD1 (6 bases). The CDR3 loop spans 14 amino acids. Germline V gene data show CDR1 as ENHRY and CDR2 as SYGVKD. With 0 bases removed from V and 3 bases from J, the gap between germline ends came to 8 bases. This CDR3 is CAISESAGDTEAFF. CDR3 DNA sequence: TGTGCCATCAGTGAGTCGGCAGGGGACACTGAAGCTTTCTTT.

CDR3 sequence: CASSPKSGNTGELFF. The CDR3 DNA follows: TGTGCCAGCTCACCAAAAAGCGGGAACACCGGGGAGCTGTTTTTT. The V gene is TRBV18, the J gene TRBJ2-2, with D perhaps TRBD2 (5 bases). With 2 bases removed from V and 1 base from J, the gap between germline ends came to 8 bases. Per germline, CDR1 KGHSH and CDR2 LQKENI. CDR3 length: 15 amino acids.

This chain uses TRBV7-8 with TRBJ2-3, with a weak D call TRBD1 (6 bases). This CDR3 contains 13 residues. The germline gives CDR1 SGHVS, CDR2 FQNEAQ. The V gene lost 5 bases and the J gene lost 4 bases, with 10 bases spanning the gap. In DNA form, the CDR3 reads TGTGCCAGCAGCCAACAGGGACCAGATACGCAGTATTTT. This translates into CASSQQGPDTQYF.

The chain has TRBV27 and TRBJ1-3; D is perhaps TRBD1 (5 bases). The CDR3 sequence is 16 residues long. Deletions cut 3 bases from V and 8 bases from J, with 20 bases between. Germline lookup yields CDR1 MNHEY and CDR2 SMNVEV (reference sequence). For the CDR3, the DNA is TGTGCCAGCAGTTTGTCGGGCGGGGGATCTGTTGACACCATATATTTT. The encoded protein is CASSLSGGGSVDTIYF.

Comments on this clone: One junction end does not reproduce the germline sequence, and a read error may be involved. The V gene is TRBV19, the J gene TRBJ2-7; possible D gene TRBD2, 6 bases. Germline CDR1 LNHDA, CDR2 SQIVND (reference sequence). This CDR3 has 11 residues. CDR3 nucleotide sequence: TGTGCCAGTAGTATAGGGAGGGAGTGGAACTTC. This sequence encodes CASSIGREWNF.

The rearrangement joins TRBV28 to TRBJ2-7; 7 bases are shared with TRBD2. Trimming removed 6 bases from V and 3 bases from J; junction bases left unmatched: 14. In germline, CDR1 is MDHEN, CDR2 SYDVKM. The CDR3 contains 16 residues. The CDR3 sequence: CASSSNWGEGSYEQYF. The CDR3 region has the DNA TGTGCCAGCAGCTCCAACTGGGGGGAGGGGAGCTACGAGCAGTACTTC.

The CDR3 sequence: CASRYYRGAYEQYF. CDR3 nucleotides: TGTGCCAGCAGGTATTACAGGGGGGCCTACGAGCAGTACTTC. The chain recombines TRBV6-5 with TRBJ2-7; TRBD1 matches at 8 bases. The junction had 6 bases not matched to a gene; V was cut back by 6 bases and J by 2 bases. In germline, CDR1 is MNHEY, CDR2 SVGAGI. There are 14 residues in the CDR3.

This chain joins TRBV6-1 and TRBJ2-7; TRBD1 matches at 10 bases. Germline-derived CDR1 and CDR2 are MNHNS and SASEGT. Trimming removed 4 bases from V and 2 bases from J; junction bases left unmatched: 5. This CDR3 is 15 amino acids long. CDR3 in amino acids: CASSAPDRGPYEQYF. The CDR3 nucleotides are TGTGCCAGCAGTGCTCCCGACAGGGGGCCCTACGAGCAGTACTTC.